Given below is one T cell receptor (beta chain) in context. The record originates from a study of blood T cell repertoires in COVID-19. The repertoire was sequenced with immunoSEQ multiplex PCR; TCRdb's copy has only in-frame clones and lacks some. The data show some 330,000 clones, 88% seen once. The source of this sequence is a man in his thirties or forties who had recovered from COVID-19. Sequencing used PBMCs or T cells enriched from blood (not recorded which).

CDR3 loop: CASSPSGQGYYEQYF. The CDR3 DNA reads TGTGCCAGCAGCCCCTCGGGACAGGGGTACTACGAGCAGTACTTC. The chain joins TRBV3-1 (or the pseudogene TRBV3-2) to TRBJ2-7; 10 nucleotides match TRBD1. CDR3 length: 15 residues. V lost 4 bases to trimming and J lost 3 bases; unmatched junction nucleotides: 6. Germline CDR1 and CDR2: LGHDT and YNNKEL (reference sequence).